This TCR beta chain derives from a study of T cell changes during pregnancy in multiple sclerosis. Using immunoSEQ multiplex PCR, the repertoire was profiled, and TCRdb retains in-frame clones only, with some absent. The data show around 50,000 clones, around 93% seen once. Only one count was recorded for this clone. Sequenced here: CD8+ T cells from peripheral blood mononuclear cells, sampled in the second trimester of pregnancy. The receptor was isolated from a female donor with multiple sclerosis, enrolled in a pregnancy study.

This CDR3 reads CASSLGDYGYTF. The CDR3 bases are TGTGCCAGCAGCCTAGGGGACTATGGCTACACCTTC. The V call is TRBV5-5, the J call TRBJ1-2; perhaps TRBD1 as D (5 bases). The length of the CDR3 is 12 residues. Germline values: CDR1 SGHKS, CDR2 YYEKEE (reference sequence). Trimming cost V 4 bases and J 3 bases, with 7 bases left between them. The full variable domain, its missing parts supplied by reference TRBV5-5 and TRBJ1-2, is DAGVTQSPTHLIKTRGQQVTLRCSPISGHKSVSWYQQVLGQGPQFIFQYYEKEERGRGNFPDRFSARQFPNYSSELNVNALLLGDSALYLCASSLGDYGYTFGSGTRLTVV.